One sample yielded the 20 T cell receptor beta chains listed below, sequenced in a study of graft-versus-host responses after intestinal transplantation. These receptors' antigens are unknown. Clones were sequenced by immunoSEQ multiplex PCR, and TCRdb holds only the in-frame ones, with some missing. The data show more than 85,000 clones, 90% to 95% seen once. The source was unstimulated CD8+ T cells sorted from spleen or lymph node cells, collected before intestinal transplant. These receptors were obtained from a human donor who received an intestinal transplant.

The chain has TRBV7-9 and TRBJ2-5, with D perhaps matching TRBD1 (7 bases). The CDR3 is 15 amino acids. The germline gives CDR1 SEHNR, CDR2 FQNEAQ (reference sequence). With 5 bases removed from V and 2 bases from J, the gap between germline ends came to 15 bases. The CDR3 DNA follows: TGTGCCAGCAGCCCGGGGGACAGATCTCAAGAGACCCAGTACTTC. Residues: CASSPGDRSQETQYF.

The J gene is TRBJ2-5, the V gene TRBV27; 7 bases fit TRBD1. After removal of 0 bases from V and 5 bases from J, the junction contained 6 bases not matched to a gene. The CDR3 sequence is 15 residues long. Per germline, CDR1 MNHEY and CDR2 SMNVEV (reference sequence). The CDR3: CASSLSTGARETQYF. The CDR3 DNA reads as TGTGCCAGCAGTTTATCAACAGGGGCCAGGGAGACCCAGTACTTC.

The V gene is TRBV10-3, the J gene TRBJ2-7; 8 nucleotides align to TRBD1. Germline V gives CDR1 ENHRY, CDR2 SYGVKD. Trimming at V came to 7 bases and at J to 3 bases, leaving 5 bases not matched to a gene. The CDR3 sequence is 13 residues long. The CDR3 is CAINPGTGYEQYF. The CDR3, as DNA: TGTGCCATCAACCCCGGGACAGGCTACGAGCAGTACTTC.

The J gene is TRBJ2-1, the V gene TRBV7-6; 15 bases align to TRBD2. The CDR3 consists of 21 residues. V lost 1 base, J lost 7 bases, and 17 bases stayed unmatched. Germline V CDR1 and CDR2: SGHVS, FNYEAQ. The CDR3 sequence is CASSLVPSLGTSGGPRNEQFF. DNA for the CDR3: TGTGCCAGCAGCTTAGTCCCCTCGCTCGGGACTAGCGGGGGGCCTAGGAATGAGCAGTTCTTC.

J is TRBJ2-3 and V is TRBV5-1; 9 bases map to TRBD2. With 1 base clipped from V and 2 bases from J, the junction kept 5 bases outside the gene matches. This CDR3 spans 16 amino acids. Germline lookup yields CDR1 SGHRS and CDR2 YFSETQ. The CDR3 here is CASSLLAGEPTDTQYF. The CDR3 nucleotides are TGCGCCAGCAGCTTGTTAGCGGGGGAACCCACAGATACGCAGTATTTT.

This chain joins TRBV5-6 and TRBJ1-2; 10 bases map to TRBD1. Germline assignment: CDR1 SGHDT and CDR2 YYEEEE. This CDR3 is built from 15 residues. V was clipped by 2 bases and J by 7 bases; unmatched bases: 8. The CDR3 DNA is TGTGCCAGCAGCTTTGGGACAGGGGTTCAGGGTGGCTACACCTTC. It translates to CASSFGTGVQGGYTF.

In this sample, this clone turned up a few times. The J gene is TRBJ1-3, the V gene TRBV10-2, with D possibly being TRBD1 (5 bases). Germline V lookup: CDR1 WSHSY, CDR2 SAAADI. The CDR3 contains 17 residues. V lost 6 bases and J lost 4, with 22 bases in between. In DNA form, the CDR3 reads TGCGCCAGCAGACAAGTATACCCTCCAGGGTGGGGAAACACCATATATTTT. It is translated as CASRQVYPPGWGNTIYF.

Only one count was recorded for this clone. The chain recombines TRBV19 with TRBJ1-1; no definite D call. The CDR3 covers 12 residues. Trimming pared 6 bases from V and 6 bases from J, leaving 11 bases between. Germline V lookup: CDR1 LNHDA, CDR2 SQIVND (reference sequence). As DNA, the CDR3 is TGTGCCAGTAGCTCAGGCTGGTCTGAAGCTTTCTTT. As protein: CASSSGWSEAFF.

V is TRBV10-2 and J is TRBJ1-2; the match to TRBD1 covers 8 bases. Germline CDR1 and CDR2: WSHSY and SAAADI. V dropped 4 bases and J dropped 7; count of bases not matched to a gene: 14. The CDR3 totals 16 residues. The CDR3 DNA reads TGCGCCAGCAGTGTATCCTTTCAGGGGGCTGGGGCTGGCTACACCTTC. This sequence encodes CASSVSFQGAGAGYTF.

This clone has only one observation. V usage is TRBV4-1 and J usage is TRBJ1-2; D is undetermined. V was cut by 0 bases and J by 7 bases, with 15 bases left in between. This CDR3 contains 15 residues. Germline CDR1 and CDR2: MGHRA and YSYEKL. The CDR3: CASSQDLDPAPGYTF. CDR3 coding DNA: TGCGCCAGCAGCCAAGATCTCGATCCAGCGCCTGGCTACACCTTC.

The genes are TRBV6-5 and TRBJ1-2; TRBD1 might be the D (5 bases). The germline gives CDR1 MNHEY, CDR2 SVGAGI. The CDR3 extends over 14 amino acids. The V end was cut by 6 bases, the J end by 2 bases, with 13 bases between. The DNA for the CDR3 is TGTGCCAGCAGCCGCGGGGGATCCAACTATGGCTACACCTTC. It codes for CASSRGGSNYGYTF.

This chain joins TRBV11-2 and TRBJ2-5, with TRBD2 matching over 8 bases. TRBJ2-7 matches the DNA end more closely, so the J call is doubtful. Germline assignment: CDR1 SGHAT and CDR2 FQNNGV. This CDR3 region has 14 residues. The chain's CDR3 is CASEGGLGAYEQYF. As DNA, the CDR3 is TGTGCCAGCGAAGGGGGACTAGGGGCCTACGAGCAGTACTTC.

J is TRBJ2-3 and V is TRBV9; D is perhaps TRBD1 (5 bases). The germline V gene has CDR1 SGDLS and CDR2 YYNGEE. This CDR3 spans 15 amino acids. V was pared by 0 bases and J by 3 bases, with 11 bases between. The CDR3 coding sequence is TGTGCCAGCAGCGTAGGGACACTACTTACAGATACGCAGTATTTT. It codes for CASSVGTLLTDTQYF.

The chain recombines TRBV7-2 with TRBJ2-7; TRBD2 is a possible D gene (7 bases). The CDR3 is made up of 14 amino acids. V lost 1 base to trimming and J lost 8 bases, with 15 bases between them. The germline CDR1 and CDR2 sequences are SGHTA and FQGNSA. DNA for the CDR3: TGTGCCAGCAGCTTAGGGAGGGGGGGTGAAAAGCAGTACTTC. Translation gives CASSLGRGGEKQYF.

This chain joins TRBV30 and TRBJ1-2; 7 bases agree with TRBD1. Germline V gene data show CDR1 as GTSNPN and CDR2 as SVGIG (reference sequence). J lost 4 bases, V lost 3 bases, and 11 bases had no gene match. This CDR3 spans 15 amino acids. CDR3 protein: CAWSGGQDLFYGYTF. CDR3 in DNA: TGTGCCTGGAGCGGCGGACAGGACCTATTCTATGGCTACACCTTC.

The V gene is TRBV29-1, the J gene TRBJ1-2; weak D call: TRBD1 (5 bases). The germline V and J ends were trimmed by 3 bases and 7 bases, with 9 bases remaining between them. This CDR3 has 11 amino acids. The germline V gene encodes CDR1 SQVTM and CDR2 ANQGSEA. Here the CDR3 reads CSVESRAGYTF. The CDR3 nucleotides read TGCAGCGTTGAGAGCAGGGCTGGCTACACCTTC.

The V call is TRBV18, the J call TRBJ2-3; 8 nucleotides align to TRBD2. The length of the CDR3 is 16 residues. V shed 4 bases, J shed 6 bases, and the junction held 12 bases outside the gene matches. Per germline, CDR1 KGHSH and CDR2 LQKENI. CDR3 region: CASSLAPGGAVDTQYF. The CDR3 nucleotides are TGTGCCAGCTCACTCGCCCCCGGGGGGGCCGTGGATACGCAGTATTTT.

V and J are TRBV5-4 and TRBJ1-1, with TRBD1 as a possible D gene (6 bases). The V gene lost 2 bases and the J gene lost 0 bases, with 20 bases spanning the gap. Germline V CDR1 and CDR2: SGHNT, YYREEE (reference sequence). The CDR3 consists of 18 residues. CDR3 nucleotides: TGTGCCAGCAGCTTAGGGGGGGGCGCGGGGAGAATGAACACTGAAGCTTTCTTT. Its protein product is CASSLGGGAGRMNTEAFF.

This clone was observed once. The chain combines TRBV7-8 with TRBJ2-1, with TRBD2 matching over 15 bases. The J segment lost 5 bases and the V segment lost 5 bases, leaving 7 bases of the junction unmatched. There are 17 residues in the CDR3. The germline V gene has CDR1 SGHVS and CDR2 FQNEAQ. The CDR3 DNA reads TGTGCCAGCAGCCATGGACTAGCGGGGGGGCGAAACAATGAGCAGTTCTTC. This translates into CASSHGLAGGRNNEQFF.

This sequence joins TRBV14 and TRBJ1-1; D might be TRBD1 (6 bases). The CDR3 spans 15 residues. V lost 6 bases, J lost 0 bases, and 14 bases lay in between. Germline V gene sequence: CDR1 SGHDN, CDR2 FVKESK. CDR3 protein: CASSEGHIMNTEAFF. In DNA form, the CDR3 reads TGTGCCAGCAGTGAGGGACACATTATGAACACTGAAGCTTTCTTT.